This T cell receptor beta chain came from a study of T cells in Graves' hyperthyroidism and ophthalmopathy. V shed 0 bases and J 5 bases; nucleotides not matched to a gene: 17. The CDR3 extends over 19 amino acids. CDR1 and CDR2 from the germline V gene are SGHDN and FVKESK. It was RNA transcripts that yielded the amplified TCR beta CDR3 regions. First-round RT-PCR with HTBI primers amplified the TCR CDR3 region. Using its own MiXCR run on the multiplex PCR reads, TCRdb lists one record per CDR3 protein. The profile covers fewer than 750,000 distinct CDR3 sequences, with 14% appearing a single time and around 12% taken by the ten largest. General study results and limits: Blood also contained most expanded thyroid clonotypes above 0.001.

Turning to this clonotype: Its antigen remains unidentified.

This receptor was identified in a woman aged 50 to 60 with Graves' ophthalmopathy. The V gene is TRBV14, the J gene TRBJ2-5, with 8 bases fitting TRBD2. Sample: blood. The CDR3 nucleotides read TGTGCCAGCAGCCAAGAAGGTGGACTAGGCGGGAGGTTTACGGAGACCCAGTACTTC. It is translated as CASSQEGGLGGRFTETQYF.